The entry below gives a single T cell receptor (beta chain) sequence along with its context. What it binds is not known. This record belongs to a study of vaccination effects on CD4 cells after COVID-19. General study findings and limits: The study got few convalescent patients and did not collect any early post-infection timepoints. Marked clonal contraction of infection- and vaccine-induced clones was seen late after vaccination. Vaccine-induced clones in healthy vaccinees cross-reacted with common cold coronaviruses in only 1 of 255 cases.

Before any sequencing was done, the ViraFEST assay used viral peptide pools to expand antigen-specific CD4+ T cells. The culture ran for around nine days before CD4+ T cells were isolated. Vaccinees lacked prior SARS-CoV-2 infection and tested negative for nucleocapsid antibodies. A few million PBMC were placed in each well, which was supplemented with approximately 10 IU/ml IL-2 and roughly 10 ug/ml peptides. Germline V CDR1 and CDR2: SGHDT, YYEEEE. The CDR3 totals 15 residues. Trimming took 4 bases from V and 4 from J; bases not matched to a gene: 2. Only in-frame clones appear in the TCRdb table, and some are missing; sequencing was by immunoSEQ multiplex PCR. The sample yields 20,000 to 30,000 clones, 76% seen once.

This rearrangement joins TRBV5-6 to TRBJ2-1; 13 bases match TRBD2. The starting material was CD4+ T cells from PBMCs cultured with HCoV-NL63 spike peptides, obtained before COVID-19 vaccination. The receptor was isolated from a human donor who received a COVID-19 vaccine. DNA of the CDR3: TGTGCCAGCAGCCCGGGACTAGCGGGGTACAATGAGCAGTTCTTC. As protein: CASSPGLAGYNEQFF.